The 5 T cell receptor beta chains given below trace back to one sample, sequenced in a study of Graves' ophthalmopathy and Graves' hyperthyroidism. From RNA, the CDR3 regions of TCR beta chains were amplified and sequenced. HTBI primers primed a first-round RT-PCR, and a second-round multiplex PCR followed. TCRdb re-called the multiplex PCR reads through MiXCR, storing one row per CDR3 protein. The sample contains about 1.2 million distinct CDR3 sequences, about 38% of which appear only once. Source material: peripheral blood or thyroid tissue (not recorded which). These receptors were collected from an adult man with Graves' hyperthyroidism.

This clonotype was detected many times. The genes are TRBV29-1 and TRBJ2-2, with TRBD2 as a possible D gene (6 bases). The CDR3 has 16 residues. In germline, CDR1 is SQVTM, CDR2 ANQGSEA. V shed 0 bases and J shed 0 bases, with 11 bases lying between them. The CDR3 DNA reads as TGCAGCGTTGAAGATCTTAGGAGGGCGAACACCGGGGAGCTGTTTTTT. Its protein is CSVEDLRRANTGELFF.

This clonotype turned up a few times. CDR3 sequence reads: CASSTMTGGEGYEQYF. Here the CDR3 DNA reads TGTGCCAGCAGCACCATGACAGGGGGTGAGGGGTACGAGCAGTACTTC. The genes are TRBV7-9 and TRBJ2-7; TRBD1 matches at 9 bases. Germline loops: CDR1 SEHNR, CDR2 FQNEAQ (reference sequence). V trimming: 5 bases; J trimming: 4 bases; junction bases outside the gene matches: 12. The CDR3 has 16 amino acids.

The chain joins TRBV28 to TRBJ1-4, with D possibly TRBD1 on 6 matching bases. V lost 5 bases and J lost 6, with 19 bases in between. CDR3 length: 16 residues. From germline, CDR1 is MDHEN and CDR2 SYDVKM. The DNA for the CDR3 is TGTGCCAGCAGTAGCACAGGGTTGGTTAGGGATGAAAAACTGTTTTTT. Translation gives CASSSTGLVRDEKLFF.

This clonotype was picked up one time. The gene calls are TRBV5-1 and TRBJ2-5, with D possibly called TRBD1 or TRBD2 (5 bases each). Trimming took 1 base from V and 1 from J, leaving 8 bases between them. Germline CDR1 SGHRS, CDR2 YFSETQ. CDR3 length equals 14 residues. The CDR3 here is CASSLFGTQETQYF. CDR3 bases: TGCGCCAGCAGCTTGTTTGGGACCCAAGAGACCCAGTACTTC.

This clonotype was picked up many times. The V call is TRBV24-1, the J call TRBJ2-3, with TRBD1 as a possible D gene (6 bases). Per germline, CDR1 KGHDR and CDR2 SFDVKD. CDR3 length: 12 amino acids. Trimming shortened V by 6 bases and J by 6 bases, and 9 bases separated the two germline ends. In DNA form, the CDR3 reads TGTGCCACCAGTCCCAGGGGCGATACGCAGTATTTT. Translated, it gives CATSPRGDTQYF.